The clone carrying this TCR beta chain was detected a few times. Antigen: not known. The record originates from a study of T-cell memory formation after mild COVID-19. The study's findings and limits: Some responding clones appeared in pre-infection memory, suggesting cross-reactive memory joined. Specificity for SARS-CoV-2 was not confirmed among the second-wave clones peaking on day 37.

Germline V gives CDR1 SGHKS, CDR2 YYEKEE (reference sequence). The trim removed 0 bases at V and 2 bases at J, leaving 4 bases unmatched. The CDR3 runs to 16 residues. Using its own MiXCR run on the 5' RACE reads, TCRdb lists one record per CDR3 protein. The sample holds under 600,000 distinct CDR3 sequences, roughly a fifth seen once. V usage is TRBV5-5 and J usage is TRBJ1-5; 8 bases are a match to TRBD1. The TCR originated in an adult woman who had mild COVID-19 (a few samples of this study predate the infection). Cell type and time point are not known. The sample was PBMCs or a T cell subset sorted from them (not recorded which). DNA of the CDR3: TGTGCCAGCAGCTTGGTCTCGACAGGGGGCAATCAGCCCCAGCATTTT. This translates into CASSLVSTGGNQPQHF.